The sequence of this T cell receptor beta chain was determined in a study of shared clonotypes between healthy human individuals. Sequencing was at deep level. Some 30,000 T cell genomes (about 0.3 ug DNA) went into each PBMC replicate. Unsorted PBMCs provided DNA that was sequenced on ten immunoSEQ deep assay plates. Assay used: immunoSEQ multiplex PCR; TCRdb lists only in-frame clones, some missing. Counted here are under 600,000 clones, nearly 80% occurring once; the ten biggest clones make up approximately 12%. Unmatched junction bases numbered 4, after V lost 4 bases and J lost 6 bases. Germline V gene data show CDR1 as SGHDN and CDR2 as FVKESK. This CDR3 region has 13 residues.

What was sequenced was PBMCs. The source of this sequence is a woman in her 40s in good health. Some clones in this sample may be carry-over from other donors' samples. The chain carries TRBV14 and TRBJ2-7; TRBD2 agrees at 9 bases. The CDR3: CASSPAGGGEQYF. The DNA for the CDR3 is TGTGCCAGCAGCCCAGCGGGAGGTGGCGAGCAGTACTTC.